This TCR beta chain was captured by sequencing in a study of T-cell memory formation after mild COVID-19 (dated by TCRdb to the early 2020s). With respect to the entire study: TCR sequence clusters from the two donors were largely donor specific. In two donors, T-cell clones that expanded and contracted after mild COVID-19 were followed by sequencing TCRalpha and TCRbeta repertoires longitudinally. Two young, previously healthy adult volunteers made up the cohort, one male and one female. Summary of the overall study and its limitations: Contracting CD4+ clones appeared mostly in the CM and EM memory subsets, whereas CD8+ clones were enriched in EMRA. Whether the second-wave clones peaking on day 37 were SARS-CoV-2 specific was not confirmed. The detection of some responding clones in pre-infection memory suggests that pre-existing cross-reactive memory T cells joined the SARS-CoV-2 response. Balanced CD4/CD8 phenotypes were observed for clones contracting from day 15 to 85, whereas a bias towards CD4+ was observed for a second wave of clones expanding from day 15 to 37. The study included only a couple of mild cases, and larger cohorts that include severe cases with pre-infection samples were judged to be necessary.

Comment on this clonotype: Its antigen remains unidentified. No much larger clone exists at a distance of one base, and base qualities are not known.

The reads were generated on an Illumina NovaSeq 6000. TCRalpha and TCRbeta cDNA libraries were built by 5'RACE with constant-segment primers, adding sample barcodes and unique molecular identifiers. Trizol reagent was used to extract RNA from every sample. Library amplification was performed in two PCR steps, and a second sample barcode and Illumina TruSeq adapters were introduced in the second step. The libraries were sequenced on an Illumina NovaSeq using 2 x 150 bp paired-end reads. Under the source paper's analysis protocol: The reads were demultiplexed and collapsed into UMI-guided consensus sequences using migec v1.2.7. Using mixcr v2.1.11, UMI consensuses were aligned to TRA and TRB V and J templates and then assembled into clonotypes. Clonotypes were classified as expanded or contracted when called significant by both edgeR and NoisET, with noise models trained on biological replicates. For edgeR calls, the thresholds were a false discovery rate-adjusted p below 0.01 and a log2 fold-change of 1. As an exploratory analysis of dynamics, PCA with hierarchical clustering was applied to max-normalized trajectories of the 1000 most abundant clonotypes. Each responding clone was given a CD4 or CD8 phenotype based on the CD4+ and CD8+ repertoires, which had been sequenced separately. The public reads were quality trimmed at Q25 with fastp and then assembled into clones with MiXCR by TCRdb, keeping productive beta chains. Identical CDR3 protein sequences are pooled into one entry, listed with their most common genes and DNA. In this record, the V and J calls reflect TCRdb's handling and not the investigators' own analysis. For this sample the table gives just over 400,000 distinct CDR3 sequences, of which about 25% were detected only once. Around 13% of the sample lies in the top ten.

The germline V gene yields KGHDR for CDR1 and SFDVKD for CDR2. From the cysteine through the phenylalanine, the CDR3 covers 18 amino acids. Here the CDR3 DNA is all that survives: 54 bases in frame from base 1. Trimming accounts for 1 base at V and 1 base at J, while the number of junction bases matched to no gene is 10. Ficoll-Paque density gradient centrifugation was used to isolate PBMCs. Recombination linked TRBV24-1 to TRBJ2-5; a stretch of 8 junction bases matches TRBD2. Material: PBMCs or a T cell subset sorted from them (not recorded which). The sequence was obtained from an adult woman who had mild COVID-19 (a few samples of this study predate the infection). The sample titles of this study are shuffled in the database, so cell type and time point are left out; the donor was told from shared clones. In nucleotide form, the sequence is TGTGCCACCAGTGATTTAGAGGGGGGCGGGAGGCCCCAAGAGACCCAGTACTTC. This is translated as CATSDLEGGGRPQETQYF.